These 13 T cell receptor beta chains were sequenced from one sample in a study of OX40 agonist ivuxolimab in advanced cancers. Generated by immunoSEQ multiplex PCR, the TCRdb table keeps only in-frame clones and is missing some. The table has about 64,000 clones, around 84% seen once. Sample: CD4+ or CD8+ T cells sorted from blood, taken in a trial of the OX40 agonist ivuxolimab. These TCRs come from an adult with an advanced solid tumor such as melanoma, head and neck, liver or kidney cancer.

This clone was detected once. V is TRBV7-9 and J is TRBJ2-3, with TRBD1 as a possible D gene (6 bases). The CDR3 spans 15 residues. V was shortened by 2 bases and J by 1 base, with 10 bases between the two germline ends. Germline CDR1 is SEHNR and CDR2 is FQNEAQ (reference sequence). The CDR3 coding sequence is TGTGCCAGCAGCTTAAGGACAGACCGCACAGATACGCAGTATTTT. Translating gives CASSLRTDRTDTQYF.

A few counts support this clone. CDR3 nucleotides: TGCAGCGCTTCCCTCGGACAGGGTTACACCGGGGAGCTGTTTTTT. Encoded protein: CSASLGQGYTGELFF. The chain employs TRBV29-1 and TRBJ2-2, with 8 bases matching TRBD1. V shed 7 bases, J shed 3 bases, and the junction held 10 bases outside the gene matches. Germline lookup yields CDR1 SQVTM and CDR2 ANQGSEA. This CDR3 region has 15 residues.

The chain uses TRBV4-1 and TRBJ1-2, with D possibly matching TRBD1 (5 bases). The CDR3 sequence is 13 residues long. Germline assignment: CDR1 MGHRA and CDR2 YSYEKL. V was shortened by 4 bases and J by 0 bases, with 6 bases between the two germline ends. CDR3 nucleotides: TGCGCCAGCAGCCCACAGGCTAACTATGGCTACACCTTC. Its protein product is CASSPQANYGYTF.

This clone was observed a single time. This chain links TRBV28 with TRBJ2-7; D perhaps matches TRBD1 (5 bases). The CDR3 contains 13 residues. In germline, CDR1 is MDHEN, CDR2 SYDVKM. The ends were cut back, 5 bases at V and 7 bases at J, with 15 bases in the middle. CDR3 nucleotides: TGTGCCAGCAGTGCAGGGCTCCACCGGGAGCAGTACTTC. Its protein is CASSAGLHREQYF.

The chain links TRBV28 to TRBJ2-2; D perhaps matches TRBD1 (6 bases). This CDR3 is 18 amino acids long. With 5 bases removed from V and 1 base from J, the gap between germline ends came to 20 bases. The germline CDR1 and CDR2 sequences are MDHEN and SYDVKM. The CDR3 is CASSPSSQGRRNTGELFF. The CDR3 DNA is TGTGCCAGCAGTCCCTCTTCACAGGGAAGAAGGAACACCGGGGAGCTGTTTTTT.

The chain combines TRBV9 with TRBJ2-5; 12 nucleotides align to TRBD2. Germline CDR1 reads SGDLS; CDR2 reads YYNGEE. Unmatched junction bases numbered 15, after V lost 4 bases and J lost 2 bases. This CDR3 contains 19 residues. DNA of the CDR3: TGTGCCAGCAGCTCCCCTTTGACTAGCGGGAGATTGGGGCAAGAGACCCAGTACTTC. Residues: CASSSPLTSGRLGQETQYF.

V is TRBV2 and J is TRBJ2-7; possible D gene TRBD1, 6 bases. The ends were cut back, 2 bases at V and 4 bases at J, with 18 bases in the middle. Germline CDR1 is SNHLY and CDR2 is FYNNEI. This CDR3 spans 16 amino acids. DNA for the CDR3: TGTGCCAGCAGTGAACTTACAGGGAAAAGGAGGTACGAGCAGTACTTC. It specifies CASSELTGKRRYEQYF. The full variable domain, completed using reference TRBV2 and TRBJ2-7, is EPEVTQTPSHQVTQMGQEVILRCVPISNHLYFYWYRQILGQKVEFLVSFYNNEISEKSEIFDDQFSVERPDGSNFTLKIRSTKLEDSAMYFCASSELTGKRRYEQYFGPGTRLTVT.

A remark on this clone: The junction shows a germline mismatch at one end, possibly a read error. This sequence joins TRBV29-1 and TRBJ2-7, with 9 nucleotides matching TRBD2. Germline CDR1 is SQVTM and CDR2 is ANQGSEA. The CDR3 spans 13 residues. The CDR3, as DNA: TGCAGTGTTGTTCTAGCGGGGTCCTACGAGCAGTACTTC. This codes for CSVVLAGSYEQYF.

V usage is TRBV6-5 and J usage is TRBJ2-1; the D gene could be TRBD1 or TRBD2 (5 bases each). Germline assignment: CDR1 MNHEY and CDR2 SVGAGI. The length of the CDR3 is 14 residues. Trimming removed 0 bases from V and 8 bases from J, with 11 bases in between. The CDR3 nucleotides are TGTGCCAGCAGTTACTCGGGGGTGGACGATGAGCAGTTCTTC. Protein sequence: CASSYSGVDDEQFF.

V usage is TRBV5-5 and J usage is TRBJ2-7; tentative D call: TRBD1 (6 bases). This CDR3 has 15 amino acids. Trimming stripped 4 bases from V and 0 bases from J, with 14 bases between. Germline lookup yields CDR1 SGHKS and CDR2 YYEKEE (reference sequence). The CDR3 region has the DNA TGTGCCAGCAGCGGCCGGACAGCTAGCTCCTACGAGCAGTACTTC. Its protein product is CASSGRTASSYEQYF.

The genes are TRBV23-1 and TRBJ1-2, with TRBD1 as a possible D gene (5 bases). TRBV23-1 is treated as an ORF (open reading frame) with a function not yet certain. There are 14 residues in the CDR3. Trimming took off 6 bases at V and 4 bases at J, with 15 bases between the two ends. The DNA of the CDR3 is TGCGCCAGCAGCCCGTCGGGGGGGGGCTATGGCTACACCTTC. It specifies CASSPSGGGYGYTF.

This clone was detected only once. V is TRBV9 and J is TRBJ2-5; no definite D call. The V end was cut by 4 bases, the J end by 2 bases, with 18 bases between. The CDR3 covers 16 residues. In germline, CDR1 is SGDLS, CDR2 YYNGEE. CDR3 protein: CASSLGATAAQETQYF. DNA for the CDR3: TGTGCCAGCAGCCTAGGAGCTACAGCAGCTCAAGAGACCCAGTACTTC. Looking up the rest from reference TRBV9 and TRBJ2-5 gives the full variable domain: DSGVTQTPKHLITATGQRVTLRCSPRSGDLSVYWYQQSLDQGLQFLIQYYNGEERAKGNILERFSAQQFPDLHSELNLSSLELGDSALYFCASSLGATAAQETQYFGPGTRLLVL.

The CDR3 DNA reads TGTGCCAGCGCGAGCCAAGGGACAGGCTATGGCTACACCTTC. Amino acid sequence: CASASQGTGYGYTF. The chain uses TRBV28 and TRBJ1-2; 8 bases match TRBD1. J was trimmed by 4 bases and V by 8 bases; bases with no gene match: 9. Germline CDR1 reads MDHEN; CDR2 reads SYDVKM. The CDR3 runs to 14 residues.